The 27 T cell receptor beta chains given below trace back to one sample, sequenced in a study of blood T cells in healthy people across ages (dated by TCRdb to 2013 to 2016). Libraries came from 5' RACE. The sequencer was an Illumina HiSeq 2500. A second PCR of roughly 6 to 12 cycles was run with a J-beta primer mix and a sample-barcoded 5' primer. TCRdb reprocessing: public reads trimmed at Q25 with fastp, clones called with MiXCR, in-frame beta chains kept. Entries are consolidated by CDR3 protein sequence, retaining the most common genes and DNA. In all, the sample holds 1.5 million to 2 million distinct CDR3 sequences, and about 28% of those were seen once. About 7.7% of the sample belongs to the ten largest clones. The material sequenced was blood. These receptors all stem from a woman aged 25 to 39 in good health.

A word on this clonotype: A much larger clone sits a single nucleotide away, making a read error possible. CDR3 region: CASSLQDGDHEQYF. The CDR3 nucleotides read TGCGCCAGCAGCCTTCAAGACGGGGACCACGAGCAGTACTTC. This chain joins TRBV5-1 and TRBJ2-4, with D perhaps being TRBD1 or TRBD2 (5 bases each). The end of the DNA fits TRBJ2-7 better, so the J call may be wrong. CDR3 length: 14 residues. The V gene's germline CDR1 is SGHRS and CDR2 YFSETQ.

DNA for the CDR3: TGTGCCAGCAGCTTGGGAGGAGCCCTCAATGAGCAGTTCTTC. This gives the protein CASSLGGALNEQFF. The V call is TRBV7-2, the J call TRBJ2-1, with D perhaps matching TRBD2 (6 bases). Trimming cost V 3 bases and J 6 bases, with 12 bases left between them. In germline, CDR1 is SGHTA, CDR2 FQGNSA. The CDR3 totals 14 residues.

Note on this clonotype: With a much larger clone just one base away, this may be a read error. The chain has TRBV9 and TRBJ2-5, with 10 bases fitting TRBD1. The J call may be wrong; the DNA end is better matched by TRBJ2-7. CDR1 and CDR2 (germline): SGDLS, YYNGEE. This CDR3 comprises 15 residues. In DNA form, the CDR3 reads TGTGCCGGCAGCGTCCAGGGACAGGGGCACCTCGAGCAGTACTTC. This encodes CAGSVQGQGHLEQYF.

The chain is built from TRBV5-1 and TRBJ1-4, with a possible D match to TRBD1 (6 bases). V lost 4 bases to trimming and J lost 4 bases, with 17 bases between them. CDR1 and CDR2 (germline): SGHRS, YFSETQ. There are 16 residues in the CDR3. This CDR3 is CASSPGQWAINEKLFF. In nucleotides, the CDR3 is TGCGCCAGCAGCCCCGGACAGTGGGCAATTAATGAAAAACTGTTTTTT.

The V call is TRBV7-9, the J call TRBJ2-1, with TRBD1 matching over 9 bases. The germline gives CDR1 SEHNR, CDR2 FQNEAQ (reference sequence). The CDR3 has 16 residues. J lost 8 bases, V lost 4 bases, and 12 bases had no gene match. CDR3: CASSSTGTGSLDEQFF. The CDR3 bases are TGTGCCAGCAGCTCAACCGGGACAGGGAGTCTCGATGAGCAGTTCTTC. Using reference TRBV7-9 and TRBJ2-1 for the parts outside the CDR3, the full variable domain is DTGVSQNPRHKITKRGQNVTFRCDPISEHNRLYWYRQTLGQGPEFLTYFQNEAQLEKSRLLSDRFSAERPKGSFSTLEIQRTEQGDSAMYLCASSSTGTGSLDEQFFGPGTRLTVL.

In this sample, this clonotype turned up many times. This chain uses TRBV7-2 with TRBJ1-1; D not resolved. CDR1 SGHTA and CDR2 FQGNSA come from the germline V gene. V lost 3 bases to trimming and J lost 2 bases, with 7 bases between them. The CDR3 contains 13 residues. The CDR3 nucleotides are TGTGCCAGCAGCTTCGAACTAAACACTGAAGCTTTCTTT. Its protein is CASSFELNTEAFF.

The chain joins TRBV4-3 to TRBJ2-3; TRBD2 matches at 14 bases. Looked up from germline, CDR1 is LGHNA and CDR2 is YSLEER. The CDR3 consists of 19 residues. V was pared by 2 bases and J by 5 bases, with 12 bases of the junction left unmatched. CDR3 DNA: TGCGCCAGCAGCCAATTCGGAGGGACTAGCGGGAGATTGATAGATACGCAGTATTTT. Translating it yields CASSQFGGTSGRLIDTQYF.

The sample holds a few counts of this clonotype. The chain carries TRBV7-2 and TRBJ2-3, with TRBD2 matching over 9 bases. The CDR3 extends over 15 amino acids. The J segment lost 4 bases and the V segment lost 4 bases, leaving 6 bases of the junction unmatched. The germline gives CDR1 SGHTA, CDR2 FQGNSA. The CDR3 DNA reads TGTGCCAGCAGCTCAATAGCGGGAGCAGCAGATACGCAGTATTTT. Translated, it gives CASSSIAGAADTQYF.

On this clonotype itself: One base away lies a much larger clone, so this may be a sequencing read error. This chain links TRBV7-2 with TRBJ2-7, with D uncertain. TRBJ2-5 explains the end of the DNA better; the J call may be wrong. Germline-derived CDR1 and CDR2 are SGHTA and FQGNSA. The length of the CDR3 is 14 residues. CDR3 amino acids: CASSLPPSQGTQYF. The CDR3 DNA reads TGTGCCAGCAGCTTACCCCCTTCACAAGGGACCCAGTACTTC.

Details on this clonotype: A single base separates this from a much larger clone, so it may be a read error. The chain is built from TRBV5-1 and TRBJ2-7, with D possibly matching TRBD2 (6 bases). The J call may be wrong; the DNA end is better matched by TRBJ2-5. Per germline, CDR1 SGHRS and CDR2 YFSETQ. The CDR3 runs 13 residues. Written as DNA, the CDR3 is TGCGCCAGCGCCTCGGAGGGATGGGAGACCCAGTACTTC. Translation: CASASEGWETQYF.

The CDR3 sequence: CASSLVSYLGGNTIYF. The CDR3 DNA follows: TGTGCCAGCAGCTTAGTATCCTATCTCGGGGGAAACACCATATATTTT. The rearrangement joins TRBV7-2 to TRBJ1-3; no reliable D call. Trimming cost V 1 base and J 4 bases, with 14 bases left between them. The CDR3 runs 16 residues. CDR1 SGHTA and CDR2 FQGNSA come from the germline V gene.

Only a few counts were recorded for this clonotype. The chain employs TRBV20-1 and TRBJ1-2, with TRBD1 matching 8 bases. From germline, CDR1 is DFQATT and CDR2 SNEGSKA (reference sequence). This CDR3 comprises 14 residues. Unmatched junction bases numbered 10, after V lost 4 bases and J lost 6 bases. CDR3: CSATRLQGADGYTF. The DNA for the CDR3 is TGCAGTGCTACCAGATTGCAGGGGGCGGATGGCTACACCTTC.

A few counts support this clonotype. The junction shows a germline mismatch at one end, possibly a read error. The chain has TRBV10-1 and TRBJ2-7, with TRBD2 as a possible D gene (5 bases). CDR1 and CDR2 from the germline V gene are WNHNN and SYGVQD (reference sequence). This CDR3 is 15 amino acids long. CDR3 amino acids: CVSSESPLASYEQYF. The CDR3 nucleotides read TGCGTCAGCAGTGAGTCCCCGCTAGCCTCCTACGAGCAGTACTTC.

This clonotype was found a few times. This rearrangement joins TRBV12-3 or TRBV12-4 to TRBJ2-1; 8 bases match TRBD2. The CDR3 spans 14 residues. Germline trimming cut 7 bases from V and 2 bases from J; bases unmatched to any gene: 4. Here the CDR3 DNA reads TGTGCCAGCACGGGGGGGGACCCCTACAATGAGCAGTTCTTC. Amino acids: CASTGGDPYNEQFF.

V is TRBV6-2 or TRBV6-3 and J is TRBJ1-5; D gene uncertain. Trimming shortened V by 2 bases and J by 3 bases, and 11 bases separated the two germline ends. From germline, CDR1 is MNHEY and CDR2 SVGEGT. The CDR3 is 15 amino acids. Here the CDR3 DNA reads TGTGCCAGCAGTTACCCGTCCGGAATCAATCAGCCCCAGCATTTT. This gives the protein CASSYPSGINQPQHF.

The chain is built from TRBV28 and TRBJ1-1, with 7 bases identical to TRBD1. V shed 5 bases, J shed 7 bases, and the junction held 13 bases outside the gene matches. There are 15 residues in the CDR3. CDR1 and CDR2 from the germline V gene are MDHEN and SYDVKM. DNA of the CDR3: TGTGCCAGCAGTCCCACCAGGGGGGGCGACGGTGAAGCTTTCTTT. Protein: CASSPTRGGDGEAFF.

The chain couples TRBV20-1 to TRBJ2-3; D possibly corresponds to TRBD2 (6 bases). The V gene lost 5 bases and the J gene lost 5 bases, with 17 bases spanning the gap. The CDR3 runs to 14 residues. The V gene's germline CDR1 is DFQATT and CDR2 SNEGSKA (reference sequence). The CDR3 nucleotides read TGCAGTGCTCCGCTCCAGGGAGCGGGAGATACGCAGTATTTT. It yields the protein CSAPLQGAGDTQYF.

The chain combines TRBV24-1 with TRBJ1-2, with unresolved D. V was trimmed by 4 bases and J by 8 bases, leaving 10 bases between them. The CDR3 sequence is 12 residues long. Germline CDR1 and CDR2: KGHDR and SFDVKD. CDR3 nucleotide sequence: TGTGCCACCAGTGACCAGAGGGAGGGCTACACCTTC. This gives the protein CATSDQREGYTF.

This clonotype was seen more than once but under ten times. The chain couples TRBV7-9 to TRBJ2-1; 8 bases line up with TRBD2. This CDR3 region has 17 residues. Germline trimming cut 4 bases from V and 1 base from J; bases unmatched to any gene: 9. Germline lookup yields CDR1 SEHNR and CDR2 FQNEAQ (reference sequence). CDR3 protein: CASSSAGGPTSYNEQFF. The DNA for the CDR3 is TGTGCCAGCAGCTCGGCGGGAGGCCCCACTTCCTACAATGAGCAGTTCTTC.

V usage is TRBV5-1 and J usage is TRBJ2-7, with 8 bases that match TRBD2. The CDR3 consists of 16 residues. J was trimmed by 4 bases and V by 5 bases; bases with no gene match: 14. The germline V gene encodes CDR1 SGHRS and CDR2 YFSETQ. CDR3: CASSPEVGSGTYEQYF. CDR3 sequence (DNA): TGCGCCAGCAGTCCCGAGGTGGGTAGCGGGACTTACGAGCAGTACTTC. The full variable domain, rest sourced from reference TRBV5-1 and TRBJ2-7, is KAGVTQTPRYLIKTRGQQVTLSCSPISGHRSVSWYQQTPGQGLQFLFEYFSETQRNKGNFPGRFSGRQFSNSRSEMNVSTLELGDSALYLCASSPEVGSGTYEQYFGPGTRLTVT.

This clonotype was detected many times. This sequence joins TRBV3-1 and TRBJ2-3, with D tentatively TRBD2 (6 bases). CDR3 length equals 13 residues. V was trimmed by 4 bases and J by 3 bases, leaving 8 bases between them. CDR1 and CDR2 from the germline V gene are LGHDT and YNNKEL (reference sequence). Written as DNA, the CDR3 is TGTGCCAGCAGCCCCCTAGCGACAGATACGCAGTATTTT. Amino acid sequence: CASSPLATDTQYF.

The chain has TRBV6-4 and TRBJ2-1, with 9 bases matching TRBD2. The CDR3 totals 14 residues. The junction had 9 bases not matched to a gene; V was cut back by 2 bases and J by 13 bases. Germline lookup yields CDR1 MRHNA and CDR2 SNTAGT. The DNA for the CDR3 is TGTGCCAGCAGTGACGGGACTAGCTGGGGGAATCAGTTCTTC. The encoded protein is CASSDGTSWGNQFF.

This chain uses TRBV10-3 with TRBJ1-2, with D possibly being TRBD1 (5 bases). Trimming took 1 base from V and 8 from J, leaving 11 bases between them. Germline CDR1 is ENHRY and CDR2 is SYGVKD. The CDR3 runs to 13 residues. The CDR3 loop reads CAISEFDSHGYTF. The CDR3 DNA is TGTGCCATCAGTGAGTTCGACAGTCACGGCTACACCTTC.

There are many counts of this clonotype. The chain employs TRBV4-1 and TRBJ2-7; D gene ambiguous. The germline V and J ends were trimmed by 3 bases and 2 bases, with 14 bases remaining between them. CDR1 is MGHRA and CDR2 is YSYEKL in the germline V gene. There are 15 residues in the CDR3. This chain's CDR3 is CASSQPVSKPYEQYF. For the CDR3, the DNA is TGCGCCAGCAGCCAGCCCGTCAGTAAACCCTACGAGCAGTACTTC.

This clonotype was observed at least ten times. The chain combines TRBV5-1 with TRBJ2-3; D is unclear. CDR3 length: 13 residues. CDR1 is SGHRS, CDR2 YFSETQ, per germline. V was shortened by 0 bases and J by 5 bases, with 7 bases between the two germline ends. In DNA form, the CDR3 reads TGCGCCAGCAGCTTGGCACCCGAAGATACGCAGTATTTT. Protein: CASSLAPEDTQYF.

Worth noting for this clonotype: A junction boundary mismatches the germline segment, possibly from a read error. V gene TRBV15 combines with J gene TRBJ2-5, with D unresolved. The CDR3 loop spans 13 amino acids. Germline V gene data show CDR1 as LNHNV and CDR2 as YYDKDF (reference sequence). CDR3 protein: CATGRGPEETQYF. DNA of the CDR3: TGTGCCACCGGCAGAGGACCCGAAGAGACCCAGTACTTC.

This sequence joins TRBV12-3 or TRBV12-4 and TRBJ1-6, with D unclear. V gave up 5 bases and J gave up 10 bases, with 12 bases separating them. CDR3 size: 13 residues. The CDR3 spells CASSQTLESPLHF. Written as DNA, the CDR3 is TGTGCCAGCAGTCAGACCCTTGAATCACCCCTCCACTTT.